This passage covers 5 T cell receptor beta chains from one sample sequenced in a study of CD8 T cells in ankylosing spondylitis. Study-level findings and limits: Typical of ankylosing spondylitis blood, it appeared, was a TCR beta motif of fewer than ten highly homologous variants.

These receptors' targets are unknown. MiXCR was run by TCRdb on the 5' RACE reads, yielding one entry per CDR3 protein. The data contain about 450,000 distinct CDR3 sequences, 25% to 30% of them singletons. The material sequenced was blood, either unsorted or a sorted T cell fraction (not recorded which). All receptors come from a male donor with ankylosing spondylitis.

V and J are TRBV20-1 and TRBJ2-5, with TRBD2 matching 7 bases. The CDR3 covers 14 residues. Trimming cost V 6 bases and J 2 bases; bases outside gene matches: 9. Germline-derived CDR1 and CDR2 are DFQATT and SNEGSKA (reference sequence). The CDR3 reads CSALAVELQETQYF. The CDR3 DNA reads TGCAGTGCCCTAGCGGTGGAGTTACAAGAGACCCAGTACTTC.

The V and J genes are TRBV5-1 and TRBJ2-7; no clear D gene. CDR3 length: 11 residues. The V end was cut by 6 bases, the J end by 6 bases, with 10 bases between. The germline gives CDR1 SGHRS, CDR2 YFSETQ. CDR3: CASKQGSEQYF. The CDR3 DNA sequence: TGCGCCAGCAAACAAGGGTCCGAGCAGTACTTC.

This clonotype was recorded a few times. The rearrangement joins TRBV7-2 to TRBJ2-1; 11 nucleotides match TRBD2. There are 16 residues in the CDR3. CDR1 SGHTA and CDR2 FQGNSA come from the germline V gene. J gave up 3 bases and V 4 bases, and 5 bases lay outside the gene matches. The DNA for the CDR3 is TGTGCCAGCAGCTCCCGTGGACTAGCGGGCTACAATGAGCAGTTCTTC. It codes for CASSSRGLAGYNEQFF.

This clonotype was counted only a few times. V usage is TRBV20-1 and J usage is TRBJ1-2; D is ambiguous. The CDR3 is made up of 14 amino acids. Germline V gene data show CDR1 as DFQATT and CDR2 as SNEGSKA (reference sequence). V lost 6 bases to trimming and J lost 0 bases, with 14 bases between them. The CDR3 loop is CSALPGRTNYGYTF. CDR3 coding DNA: TGCAGTGCCTTACCCGGCCGTACTAACTATGGCTACACCTTC.

This clonotype was recorded a few times. The chain has TRBV11-3 and TRBJ2-1; TRBD2 matches at 13 bases. The CDR3 covers 17 residues. Unmatched junction bases numbered 7, after V lost 4 bases and J lost 4 bases. Germline V gene sequence: CDR1 SGHNT, CDR2 YENEEA. DNA of the CDR3: TGTGCCAGCAGCTCGCGACTAGCGGGGGGTGGGTACAATGAGCAGTTCTTC. Protein sequence: CASSSRLAGGGYNEQFF.